This entry lists 3 T cell receptor beta chains sequenced from one sample in a study of blood T cell repertoires in COVID-19. The repertoire was sequenced with immunoSEQ multiplex PCR; TCRdb's copy has only in-frame clones and lacks some. The data contain about 300,000 clones, less than 90% of them singletons. Sequencing input: peripheral blood. The receptors shown here come from a human donor in a cohort sampled during active COVID-19.

The genes are TRBV19 and TRBJ1-2; 8 nucleotides match TRBD1. The CDR3 length is 14 residues. The trim removed 1 base at V and 8 bases at J, leaving 6 bases unmatched. Germline-derived CDR1 and CDR2 are LNHDA and SQIVND (reference sequence). DNA of the CDR3: TGTGCCAGTAGTATAGCCCCGACAGGGGTCGGCTACACCTTC. Translating it yields CASSIAPTGVGYTF.

CDR3 sequence (DNA): TGTGCCAGCAGCTCCGGACGCGGGAGGAGCGGGAATGAGCAGTTCTTC. It translates to CASSSGRGRSGNEQFF. The rearrangement links TRBV11-3 to TRBJ2-1; TRBD2 matches at 8 bases. V dropped 4 bases and J dropped 7; count of bases not matched to a gene: 12. CDR3 size: 16 residues. Germline V CDR1 and CDR2: SGHNT, YENEEA. Using reference TRBV11-3 and TRBJ2-1 for the parts outside the CDR3, the full variable domain is EAGVVQSPRYKIIEKKQPVAFWCNPISGHNTLYWYLQNLGQGPELLIRYENEEAVDDSQLPKDRFSAERLKGVDSTLKIQPAELGDSAVYLCASSSGRGRSGNEQFFGPGTRLTVL.

The chain employs TRBV19 and TRBJ1-2; no definite D call. The CDR3 contains 15 residues. CDR1 is LNHDA and CDR2 is SQIVND in the germline V gene (reference sequence). Trimming removed 5 bases at V and 2 bases at J, with 15 bases between. Written as DNA, the CDR3 is TGTGCCAGTAGTCTAACCTCGACGGGGAACTATGGCTACACCTTC. Translation gives CASSLTSTGNYGYTF. Full variable domain (remainder filled in from reference TRBV19 and TRBJ1-2): DGGITQSPKYLFRKEGQNVTLSCEQNLNHDAMYWYRQDPGQGLRLIYYSQIVNDFQKGDIAEGYSVSREKKESFPLTVTSAQKNPTAFYLCASSLTSTGNYGYTFGSGTRLTVV.